This is a list of T cell receptor beta chains from one sample in a study of regulatory T cells in long-lasting Graves disease. TCRdb recomputed calls from the multiplex PCR reads with MiXCR, one row per CDR3 protein. This sample has roughly 450,000 distinct CDR3 sequences, with around 20% found just once. The sample consisted of peripheral blood mononuclear cells (PBMCs), taken when the disease was refractory, from a patient treated with antithyroid drugs. The origin of the receptors is a female donor with Graves disease. Both conserved end residues are part of each CDR3. D genes are given only for firm matches. Expanded clones get a size class; other rows say once, few or many, or leave the size out.

v_call: TRBV27; d_call: -; clone_size: many; j_call: TRBJ1-6; cdr3_nt: TGTGCCAGCAGTTTGTTGAGGTCACCCCTCCACTTT; cdr3_aa: CASSLLRSPLHF
v_call: TRBV2; d_call: -; clone_size: many; j_call: TRBJ1-6; cdr3_nt: TGTGCCAGCAGTCCGAGGGTAGATAATTCACCCCTCCACTTT; cdr3_aa: CASSPRVDNSPLHF
v_call: TRBV29-1; d_call: TRBD1; clone_size: -; j_call: TRBJ1-2; cdr3_nt: TGCAGCGTTGTGGTTGGCCGGGACAGGGACTATGGCTACACCTTC; cdr3_aa: CSVVVGRDRDYGYTF
v_call: TRBV6-1; d_call: TRBD1; clone_size: many; j_call: TRBJ2-2; cdr3_nt: TGTGCCAGCAGCGCCGGGACAGGGGTGATGACCGGGGAGCTGTTTTTT; cdr3_aa: CASSAGTGVMTGELFF
v_call: TRBV29-1; d_call: -; clone_size: few; j_call: TRBJ2-7; cdr3_nt: TGCAGCGTTGAATTCTATAAGTCAGCCTCCTACGAGCAGTACTTC; cdr3_aa: CSVEFYKSASYEQYF
v_call: TRBV7-8; d_call: -; clone_size: -; j_call: TRBJ1-1; cdr3_nt: TGTGCCAGCAGCTTAGGATCCTCGGGGGGCACTGAAGCTTTCTTT; cdr3_aa: CASSLGSSGGTEAFF
v_call: TRBV12-3/TRBV12-4; d_call: -; clone_size: many; j_call: TRBJ1-6; cdr3_nt: TGTGCCAGCAGTCTGACAGGTTATAGTTCACCCCTCCACTTT; cdr3_aa: CASSLTGYSSPLHF
v_call: TRBV10-2; d_call: -; clone_size: few; j_call: TRBJ2-7; cdr3_nt: TGCGCCAGCAGTGAGGACACCCTTCGGGAGCAGTACTTC; cdr3_aa: CASSEDTLREQYF
v_call: TRBV11-2; d_call: TRBD1; clone_size: few; j_call: TRBJ2-7; cdr3_nt: TGTGCCAGCGTTACGGGACAGGGCGCCTACGAGCAGTACTTC; cdr3_aa: CASVTGQGAYEQYF
v_call: TRBV6-2/TRBV6-3; d_call: -; clone_size: many; j_call: TRBJ1-1; cdr3_nt: TGTGCCAGCAGTGAAGTGGTGGCCAACACTGAAGCTTTCTTT; cdr3_aa: CASSEVVANTEAFF
v_call: TRBV13; d_call: TRBD2; clone_size: few; j_call: TRBJ2-3; cdr3_nt: TGTGCCAGCAGCTTAGCGGGAGCGGGGGATACGCAGTATTTT; cdr3_aa: CASSLAGAGDTQYF
v_call: TRBV18; d_call: TRBD1; clone_size: -; j_call: TRBJ2-2; cdr3_nt: TGTGCCAGCTCACCCCGGACAGGATCGAACACCGGGGAGCTGTTTTTT; cdr3_aa: CASSPRTGSNTGELFF
v_call: TRBV27; d_call: TRBD1; clone_size: many; j_call: TRBJ1-4; cdr3_nt: TGTGCCAGCAGACGAACCACAGGGGGCCCCCCTAATGAAAAACTGTTTTTT; cdr3_aa: CASRRTTGGPPNEKLFF
v_call: TRBV3-1; d_call: -; clone_size: many; j_call: TRBJ1-2; cdr3_nt: TGTGCCAGCAGCCACCTCATCCCAGGGACTGGCTACACCTTC; cdr3_aa: CASSHLIPGTGYTF
v_call: TRBV28; d_call: -; clone_size: many; j_call: TRBJ1-1; cdr3_nt: TGTGCCAGCAGTTTAACAAACAGGGCTACTGAAGCTTTCTTT; cdr3_aa: CASSLTNRATEAFF
v_call: TRBV9; d_call: TRBD1; clone_size: many; j_call: TRBJ1-1; cdr3_nt: TGTGCCAGCCAGGGGGCCGCGAACACTGAAGCTTTCTTT; cdr3_aa: CASQGAANTEAFF
v_call: TRBV28; d_call: TRBD2; clone_size: few; j_call: TRBJ2-2; cdr3_nt: TGTGCCAGCAGGCTCGGGAGGAGTAGCGGGGTGAACACCGGGGAGCTGTTTTTT; cdr3_aa: CASRLGRSSGVNTGELFF
v_call: TRBV4-3; d_call: TRBD2; clone_size: many; j_call: TRBJ2-5; cdr3_nt: TGCGCCAGCAGCCAAGGGGGGACTAGCTGGATGGAGACCCAGTACTTC; cdr3_aa: CASSQGGTSWMETQYF
v_call: TRBV5-1; d_call: -; clone_size: -; j_call: TRBJ2-7; cdr3_nt: TGCGCCAGCAGCTTGCAGCCGAACGAGCAGTACTTC; cdr3_aa: CASSLQPNEQYF
v_call: TRBV2; d_call: TRBD2; clone_size: -; j_call: TRBJ2-3; cdr3_nt: TGTGCCAGCCAAGCGGGAGATTCCACAGATACGCAGTATTTT; cdr3_aa: CASQAGDSTDTQYF
v_call: TRBV12-3/TRBV12-4; d_call: TRBD1; clone_size: -; j_call: TRBJ2-7; cdr3_nt: TGTGCCAGCAGCCGCCGACAGGGCCCCTCTTCTACCTACGAGCAGTACTTC; cdr3_aa: CASSRRQGPSSTYEQYF
v_call: TRBV28; d_call: -; clone_size: many; j_call: TRBJ1-4; cdr3_nt: TGTGCCAGCACGGGAGCTAATGAAAAACTGTTTTTT; cdr3_aa: CASTGANEKLFF
v_call: TRBV29-1; d_call: -; clone_size: few; j_call: TRBJ1-2; cdr3_nt: TGCAGCGTTGAAATCCCAGGAGGTGGCTACACCTTC; cdr3_aa: CSVEIPGGGYTF
v_call: TRBV25-1; d_call: -; clone_size: -; j_call: TRBJ2-7; cdr3_nt: TGTGCCAGCACAGACGAAGTCAACTACGAGCAGTACTTC; cdr3_aa: CASTDEVNYEQYF
v_call: TRBV28; d_call: -; clone_size: -; j_call: TRBJ2-3; cdr3_nt: TGTGCCAGCAGTACCCTCAGCCAAAGGGACAAGGTCGGAAAGGATACGCAGTATTTT; cdr3_aa: CASSTLSQRDKVGKDTQYF
v_call: TRBV28; d_call: -; clone_size: many; j_call: TRBJ1-1; cdr3_nt: TGTGCCAGCAGTTCCGCGACAGACACTGAAGCTTTCTTT; cdr3_aa: CASSSATDTEAFF
v_call: TRBV6-5; d_call: -; clone_size: many; j_call: TRBJ1-4; cdr3_nt: TGTGCCAGCAGTACTCGGGACGACCACGGAGAAAAACTGTTTTTT; cdr3_aa: CASSTRDDHGEKLFF
v_call: TRBV29-1; d_call: -; clone_size: -; j_call: TRBJ2-5; cdr3_nt: TGCAGCGTTGAAGACGGGGGAAACCTCCAAGAGACCCAGTACTTC; cdr3_aa: CSVEDGGNLQETQYF
v_call: TRBV7-9; d_call: TRBD2; clone_size: few; j_call: TRBJ2-2; cdr3_nt: TGTGCCAGCAGCCGGGGACTAGCGGGACGGACCGGGGAGCTGTTTTTT; cdr3_aa: CASSRGLAGRTGELFF
v_call: TRBV20-1; d_call: -; clone_size: -; j_call: TRBJ1-2; cdr3_nt: TGCAGTGCCCCCCCCCCCAAGATTTATGGCTACACCTTC; cdr3_aa: CSAPPPKIYGYTF
v_call: TRBV7-3; d_call: TRBD2; clone_size: -; j_call: TRBJ2-1; cdr3_nt: TGTGCCAGCAGCGCGCCGGGACTAGCGGGAGTCAATGAGCAGTTCTTC; cdr3_aa: CASSAPGLAGVNEQFF
v_call: TRBV20-1; d_call: TRBD1; clone_size: many; j_call: TRBJ1-2; cdr3_nt: TGCAGTGCCCCTCCCCGTAGGGACAGGGTTTACTATGGCTACACCTTC; cdr3_aa: CSAPPRRDRVYYGYTF
v_call: TRBV12-3/TRBV12-4; d_call: -; clone_size: many; j_call: TRBJ2-7; cdr3_nt: TGTGCCAGCTCCACAGGGGTCGGCGGGAGTGCGGCCTACGAGCAGTACTTC; cdr3_aa: CASSTGVGGSAAYEQYF
v_call: TRBV25-1; d_call: -; clone_size: -; j_call: TRBJ2-5; cdr3_nt: TGTGCCAGCAGTGAAGCGAGGGGAGCCCAAGAGACCCAGTACTTC; cdr3_aa: CASSEARGAQETQYF
v_call: TRBV6-1; d_call: TRBD2; clone_size: few; j_call: TRBJ2-2; cdr3_nt: TGTGCCAGTTCAGGGACTAGCGGCGGGGAGCTGTTTTTT; cdr3_aa: CASSGTSGGELFF
v_call: TRBV6-1; d_call: TRBD1; clone_size: -; j_call: TRBJ1-5; cdr3_nt: TGTGCCAGCAGCCCGGTGGGGACAGGGGGCAATCAGCCCCAGCATTTT; cdr3_aa: CASSPVGTGGNQPQHF
v_call: TRBV5-1; d_call: -; clone_size: few; j_call: TRBJ2-7; cdr3_nt: TGCGCCAGCAGCTACTTAGGTGACGAGCAGTACTTC; cdr3_aa: CASSYLGDEQYF
v_call: TRBV30; d_call: TRBD1; clone_size: -; j_call: TRBJ1-1; cdr3_nt: TGTGTCCTCGAAAAACAGGGGATGAACACTGAAGCTTTCTTT; cdr3_aa: CVLEKQGMNTEAFF
v_call: TRBV6-1; d_call: -; clone_size: -; j_call: TRBJ1-2; cdr3_nt: TGTGCCAGCAGTGACCGGGACATCTATGGCTACACCTTC; cdr3_aa: CASSDRDIYGYTF
v_call: TRBV6-2/TRBV6-3; d_call: TRBD1; clone_size: many; j_call: TRBJ2-7; cdr3_nt: TGTGCCAGCAGTTACTCTGCGACAGGGACGCGGCAGTACTTC; cdr3_aa: CASSYSATGTRQYF
v_call: TRBV7-2; d_call: TRBD2; clone_size: many; j_call: TRBJ2-7; cdr3_nt: TGTGCCAGCACGCTCTCGGGGGGAACCTACGAGCAGTACTTC; cdr3_aa: CASTLSGGTYEQYF